A selection of T cell receptor beta chains follows, all from one sample in a study of blood T cell repertoires in COVID-19. Assay: immunoSEQ multiplex PCR; the TCRdb copy retains only in-frame clones and omits some. Here the sample spans 120,000 to 150,000 clones, 84% being singletons. Sequencing was done on a sample of peripheral blood. These receptors all stem from a human donor in a cohort sampled during active COVID-19. CDR3s include the opening cysteine and the closing phenylalanine or tryptophan. A D gene is named only where the DNA matches it firmly. Clone size is not always given. Where it is, it says once, few, many or a class for expanded clones.

>TRBV7-9|TRBJ2-7|NA|TRBD1
CASSQRTGPTSEQYF
TGTGCCAGCAGCCAAAGGACAGGGCCGACCTCCGAGCAGTACTTC
>TRBV29-1|TRBJ2-3|NA|NA
CSVVRRLTDTQYF
TGCAGCGTTGTGCGGAGACTCACAGATACGCAGTATTTT
>TRBV19|TRBJ2-1|NA|TRBD2
CASSGRGGSYNEQFF
TGTGCCAGTAGTGGCCGGGGGGGCTCCTACAATGAGCAGTTCTTC
>TRBV6-1|TRBJ1-2|NA|NA
CASSEDWGPPYGYTF
TGTGCCAGCAGTGAAGATTGGGGGCCGCCCTATGGCTACACCTTC
>TRBV5-1|TRBJ2-7|NA|NA
CASSLSGDHEQYF
TGCGCCAGCAGCTTGTCCGGGGATCACGAGCAGTACTTC
>TRBV5-3|TRBJ1-1|NA|NA
CARSSPIPGTNTEAFF
TGTGCCAGAAGCTCGCCCATCCCAGGCACCAACACTGAAGCTTTCTTT
>TRBV6-6|TRBJ1-1|NA|TRBD1
CASSALGQGNTEAFF
TGTGCCAGCAGTGCTTTAGGACAGGGGAACACTGAAGCTTTCTTT
>TRBV5-6|TRBJ1-1|NA|NA
CASSLVGQGNTEAFF
TGTGCCAGCAGCTTGGTCGGGCAGGGGAACACTGAAGCTTTCTTT
>TRBV28|TRBJ1-2|NA|NA
CASSLGAAVYGYTF
TGTGCCAGCAGTTTAGGGGCTGCCGTTTATGGCTACACCTTC
>TRBV6-6|TRBJ1-1|NA|TRBD1
CASSYSGQGNTEAFF
TGTGCCAGCAGTTACTCGGGACAGGGGAACACTGAAGCTTTCTTT
>TRBV5-6|TRBJ2-3|NA|TRBD2
CASSFGREGYFVDTQYF
TGTGCCAGCAGCTTCGGGCGGGAGGGTTACTTCGTTGATACGCAGTATTTT
>TRBV2|TRBJ1-1|NA|TRBD1
CASTGQGAVRPEAFF
TGTGCCAGCACCGGACAGGGGGCCGTCCGGCCTGAAGCTTTCTTT
>TRBV28|TRBJ2-5|NA|TRBD1
CASSSAGTGGETQYF
TGTGCCAGCAGTTCGGCCGGGACAGGCGGGGAGACCCAGTACTTC
>TRBV12-3/TRBV12-4|TRBJ1-6|NA|NA
CASRTPPTPLHF
TGTGCCAGCAGGACTCCCCCGACACCCCTCCACTTT
>TRBV28|TRBJ2-1|once|TRBD2
CASSLVQRGSLAFF
TGTGCCAGCAGTTTAGTCCAGCGGGGGTCTCTGGCATTCTTC
>TRBV11-2|TRBJ2-1|once|NA
CASSLGRNNEQFF
TGTGCCAGCAGCTTAGGGAGAAACAATGAGCAGTTCTTC
>TRBV3-1/TRBV3-2|TRBJ1-1|NA|TRBD1
CASSLPGQGISEAFF
TGTGCCAGCAGCCTACCGGGACAGGGAATTTCTGAAGCTTTCTTT
>TRBV19|TRBJ1-1|once|TRBD1
CASSISRQGTEAFF
TGTGCCAGTAGTATTTCCCGACAGGGCACTGAAGCTTTCTTT
>TRBV7-2|TRBJ1-4|NA|TRBD1
CASSVAPGQGMEKLFF
TGTGCCAGCAGCGTGGCCCCGGGACAGGGGATGGAAAAACTGTTTTTT
>TRBV7-3|TRBJ2-1|NA|TRBD2
CASSPSGGSHNEQFF
TGTGCCAGCAGCCCAAGCGGGGGCTCCCACAATGAGCAGTTCTTC
>TRBV6-5|TRBJ2-3|NA|TRBD2
CASSVRTRDTQYF
TGTGCCAGCAGCGTCCGGACTAGGGATACGCAGTATTTT
>TRBV3-1/TRBV3-2|TRBJ2-1|NA|TRBD2
CASSQEYGGAGSEQFF
TGTGCCAGCAGCCAAGAATACGGGGGGGCAGGTTCCGAGCAGTTCTTC
>TRBV7-2|TRBJ2-2|NA|NA
CASSLGGRGTGELFF
TGTGCCAGCAGCTTAGGCGGTCGGGGTACCGGGGAGCTGTTTTTT
>TRBV7-2|TRBJ1-2|NA|TRBD1
CASSPGGLNYGYTF
TGTGCCAGCAGTCCAGGGGGCCTAAACTATGGCTACACCTTC
>TRBV10-3|TRBJ2-1|NA|NA
CAIRGSLKDNEQFF
TGTGCCATCAGGGGCTCCCTCAAGGACAATGAGCAGTTCTTC
>TRBV3-1/TRBV3-2|TRBJ1-2|NA|NA
CASSQDGHRAADYGYTF
TGTGCCAGCAGCCAAGATGGGCACAGGGCAGCGGACTATGGCTACACCTTC
>TRBV24-1|TRBJ2-2|NA|TRBD2
CATRSSGGKSTGELFF
TGTGCCACCAGGAGTAGCGGGGGGAAGAGCACCGGGGAGCTGTTTTTT
>TRBV6-1|TRBJ2-1|NA|NA
CASSEVNSPNEQFF
TGTGCCAGCAGTGAAGTGAACAGCCCAAATGAGCAGTTCTTC
>TRBV5-1|TRBJ2-1|once|TRBD2
CASSPGLAKGNEQFF
TGCGCCAGCAGCCCGGGACTAGCGAAAGGCAATGAGCAGTTCTTC
>TRBV10-3|TRBJ2-1|few|TRBD2
CAITQPGLAGGSPYNEQFF
TGTGCCATCACCCAACCCGGACTAGCGGGAGGATCGCCCTACAATGAGCAGTTCTTC
>TRBV5-1|TRBJ2-5|NA|TRBD1
CASSLEYRTGQETQYF
TGCGCCAGCAGCTTGGAATACCGGACAGGGCAAGAGACCCAGTACTTC
>TRBV4-1|TRBJ1-4|NA|NA
CASSQPYEKLFF
TGCGCCAGCAGCCAACCTTATGAAAAACTGTTTTTT
>TRBV9|TRBJ2-1|NA|TRBD1
CASSVAKIQGLRNEQFF
TGTGCCAGCAGCGTAGCTAAAATACAGGGGTTACGCAATGAGCAGTTCTTC
>TRBV6-1|TRBJ1-1|NA|TRBD1
CASSDFRGQVSTEAFF
TGTGCCAGCAGTGACTTCAGGGGGCAAGTGAGCACTGAAGCTTTCTTT
>TRBV7-9|TRBJ1-2|NA|NA
CASSPTVGEGGYTF
TGTGCCAGCAGCCCCACCGTGGGGGAGGGTGGCTACACCTTC
>TRBV29-1|TRBJ1-3|few|NA
CSAQGFSGNTIYF
TGCAGCGCTCAGGGATTCTCTGGAAACACCATATATTTT
>TRBV5-4|TRBJ2-3|NA|TRBD2
CASSFIGGIRDTQYF
TGTGCCAGCAGCTTTATCGGGGGGATTAGGGATACGCAGTATTTT
>TRBV27|TRBJ2-1|NA|NA
CASSLLGQGGDEQFF
TGTGCCAGCAGTTTATTGGGCCAAGGGGGGGATGAGCAGTTCTTC
>TRBV2|TRBJ1-3|NA|NA
CASMDTQISGNTIYF
TGTGCCAGCATGGACACGCAGATCTCTGGAAACACCATATATTTT
>TRBV7-9|TRBJ1-2|once|NA
CASSRQTGKHGYTF
TGTGCCAGCAGCCGTCAAACAGGGAAGCATGGCTACACCTTC
>TRBV5-8|TRBJ2-1|NA|NA
CASSPFTRYNEQFF
TGTGCCAGCAGCCCCTTTACGAGATACAATGAGCAGTTCTTC
>TRBV7-9|TRBJ2-1|NA|NA
CASSLGGPYNEQFF
TGTGCCAGCAGCTTAGGGGGCCCTTACAATGAGCAGTTCTTC